This T cell receptor beta chain was documented in a study of blood T cell repertoires in COVID-19. In the study overall: Samples representing acute and convalescent COVID-19 were sourced from the United States, Italy and Spain. Nucleic acid was either cDNA or gDNA, and it came from T cells, B-cell-depleted T cells, or PBMCs.

Authors' analysis steps: Cell counts per sample came from amplifying reference gene primers. Assay: immunoSEQ multiplex PCR; the TCRdb copy retains only in-frame clones and omits some. Clone size and the V and J calls come from that table; the DNA yielded D and trimming. The data contain about 220,000 clones, under 90% of them singletons. The V gene lost 5 bases and the J gene lost 7 bases, with 15 bases spanning the gap. Per germline, CDR1 SEHNR and CDR2 FQNEAQ (reference sequence). The CDR3 runs to 14 residues. The source of this sequence is a man younger than 40 with active or convalescent COVID-19. The rearrangement uses TRBV7-9 and TRBJ2-4; weak D call: TRBD2 (6 bases). The specimen was peripheral blood. The CDR3 nucleotides are TGTGCCAGCAGCACCCGGGACTCCTGGAACATTCAGTACTTC. This codes for CASSTRDSWNIQYF.